One and the same sample provided the 22 T cell receptor beta chains below, sequenced in a study of OX40 agonist ivuxolimab in advanced cancers. Libraries were prepared by immunoSEQ multiplex PCR; TCRdb keeps only in-frame clonotypes and omits some of them. The table includes more than 60,000 clones, roughly 86% detected once. The specimen comprised CD4+ or CD8+ T cells sorted from blood, sampled in a trial of the OX40 agonist ivuxolimab. These receptors were taken from an adult with an advanced solid tumor such as melanoma, head and neck, liver or kidney cancer.

The V call is TRBV7-3, the J call TRBJ2-1; 11 bases fit TRBD2. CDR3 length: 16 residues. V dropped 5 bases and J dropped 9; count of bases not matched to a gene: 12. Germline V gene sequence: CDR1 SGHTA, CDR2 FQGTGA. The CDR3 sequence is CASSPGLAGRRGEQFF. The CDR3 DNA reads as TGTGCCAGCAGCCCAGGACTAGCGGGCCGGAGGGGTGAGCAGTTCTTC.

CDR3 region: CASSSPHTQYF. The CDR3 bases are TGTGCCAGCTCATCCCCTCATACGCAGTATTTT. The gene calls are TRBV18 and TRBJ2-3; D is unresolved. The CDR3 totals 11 residues. Germline loops: CDR1 KGHSH, CDR2 LQKENI. The V and J ends lost 5 bases and 7 bases respectively, with 7 bases between them.

The rearrangement joins TRBV6-6 to TRBJ1-2; 7 nucleotides align to TRBD1. The CDR3 extends over 13 amino acids. Germline CDR1 and CDR2: MNHNY and SVGAGI (reference sequence). J lost 7 bases, V lost 4 bases, and 6 bases had no gene match. The CDR3 DNA is TGTGCCAGCAGTTTAGGGGGCAGGGGTGGCTACACCTTC. Its protein is CASSLGGRGGYTF.

V gene TRBV19 combines with J gene TRBJ1-6; TRBD1 might be the D (5 bases). The germline V gene encodes CDR1 LNHDA and CDR2 SQIVND (reference sequence). CDR3 length: 15 amino acids. Between the trimmed V and J ends, which lost 2 bases and 9 bases, there was a span of 14 bases. CDR3: CASSIYPREGSPLHF. The CDR3 nucleotides read TGTGCCAGTAGTATATACCCCAGGGAGGGTTCACCCCTCCACTTT.

The chain recombines TRBV27 with TRBJ1-1, with a possible D match to TRBD1 (5 bases). There are 15 residues in the CDR3. Germline V gene sequence: CDR1 MNHEY, CDR2 SMNVEV (reference sequence). V was pared by 7 bases and J by 3 bases, with 18 bases between. CDR3 nucleotide sequence: TGTGCCAGCACCGGGGCAGGTATGGGGGACACTGAAGCTTTCTTT. Its translation: CASTGAGMGDTEAFF.

In this sample, this clone turned up once. The chain is built from TRBV12-5 and TRBJ2-1; 15 bases are a match to TRBD2. In germline, CDR1 is LGHNT, CDR2 FRNRAP. This CDR3 is 19 amino acids long. Trimming at V came to 2 bases and at J to 1 base, leaving 6 bases not matched to a gene. The CDR3 here is CASGLFGLAGGRSYNEQFF. DNA of the CDR3: TGTGCTAGTGGTTTGTTTGGACTAGCGGGGGGGCGATCCTACAATGAGCAGTTCTTC. Supplemented by reference TRBV12-5 and TRBJ2-1, the full variable domain reads DARVTQTPRHKVTEMGQEVTMRCQPILGHNTVFWYRQTMMQGLELLAYFRNRAPLDDSGMPKDRFSAEMPDATLATLKIQPSEPRDSAVYFCASGLFGLAGGRSYNEQFFGPGTRLTVL.

The chain links TRBV5-8 to TRBJ1-4, with a tentative D call TRBD1 (5 bases). The CDR3 length is 16 residues. The V end lost 4 bases, the J end lost 0 bases, and 13 bases lay between the germline ends. Germline-derived CDR1 and CDR2 are SGHTS and YDEGEE. CDR3 sequence: CASSQGTQSTNEKLFF. DNA for the CDR3: TGTGCCAGCAGCCAGGGTACCCAGTCAACTAATGAAAAACTGTTTTTT. The full variable domain, its missing parts supplied by reference TRBV5-8 and TRBJ1-4, is EAGVTQSPTHLIKTRGQQATLRCSPISGHTSVYWYQQALGLGLQFLLWYDEGEERNRGNFPPRFSGRQFPNYSSELNVNALELEDSALYLCASSQGTQSTNEKLFFGSGTQLSVL.

The rearrangement links TRBV11-2 to TRBJ1-2; D possibly corresponds to TRBD1 (6 bases). Germline V lookup: CDR1 SGHAT, CDR2 FQNNGV. V lost 5 bases and J 5 bases, leaving 15 bases between the germline ends. The CDR3 is 14 amino acids. In DNA form, the CDR3 reads TGTGCCAGCAGCCACGAGGGGGACCTATATGGCTACACCTTC. This gives the protein CASSHEGDLYGYTF.

The V gene is TRBV27, the J gene TRBJ1-1, with D maybe TRBD1 (5 bases). Trimming removed 8 bases from V and 8 bases from J, with 15 bases in between. Germline V gene data show CDR1 as MNHEY and CDR2 as SMNVEV (reference sequence). This CDR3 spans 12 amino acids. The CDR3: CASVTWGREAFF. The DNA of the CDR3 is TGTGCCAGCGTTACGTGGGGGAGGGAAGCTTTCTTT.

V usage is TRBV5-6 and J usage is TRBJ2-1; D is undetermined. Germline V gives CDR1 SGHDT, CDR2 YYEEEE. CDR3 length: 15 amino acids. Trimming stripped 0 bases from V and 3 bases from J, with 10 bases between. CDR3 residues: CASSLDRHSYNEQFF. The CDR3 DNA is TGTGCCAGCAGCTTGGATCGGCACAGCTACAATGAGCAGTTCTTC. The full variable domain, in which reference TRBV5-6 and TRBJ2-1 provide the parts outside the CDR3, is DAGVTQSPTHLIKTRGQQVTLRCSPKSGHDTVSWYQQALGQGPQFIFQYYEEEERQRGNFPDRFSGHQFPNYSSELNVNALLLGDSALYLCASSLDRHSYNEQFFGPGTRLTVL.

This rearrangement joins TRBV5-4 to TRBJ1-1; no definite D call. CDR1 and CDR2 (germline): SGHNT, YYREEE (reference sequence). The CDR3 is 13 amino acids. Trimming left V 4 bases short and J 1 base short, with 8 bases between. The CDR3 is CASSVGKNTEAFF. The DNA for the CDR3 is TGTGCCAGCAGCGTGGGCAAGAACACTGAAGCTTTCTTT.

This clone has just one count. The rearrangement joins TRBV4-1 to TRBJ1-4; tentative D call: TRBD1 (6 bases). CDR1 and CDR2 (germline): MGHRA, YSYEKL. The length of the CDR3 is 16 residues. Trimming pared 3 bases from V and 8 bases from J, leaving 19 bases between. Here the CDR3 reads CASSQDTQGRGEKLFF. The DNA of the CDR3 is TGCGCCAGCAGCCAGGATACACAGGGTAGAGGAGAAAAACTGTTTTTT.

The V and J genes are TRBV2 and TRBJ1-1; D gene ambiguous. Germline CDR1 and CDR2: SNHLY and FYNNEI. This CDR3 is built from 11 residues. Trimming took off 1 base at V and 7 bases at J, with 4 bases between the two ends. The CDR3 spells CASSEVIEAFF. CDR3 nucleotides: TGTGCCAGCAGTGAAGTAATTGAAGCTTTCTTT.

The rearrangement links TRBV4-1 to TRBJ1-5; tentatively, D is TRBD1 (6 bases). Trimming stripped 4 bases from V and 3 bases from J, with 13 bases between. CDR1 is MGHRA and CDR2 is YSYEKL in the germline V gene. This CDR3 is 15 amino acids long. CDR3 in DNA: TGCGCCAGCAGCCTAGAAGGGGGAAACAATCAGCCCCAGCATTTT. This translates into CASSLEGGNNQPQHF.

The chain joins TRBV6-5 to TRBJ1-2, with D possibly TRBD1 on 6 matching bases. The CDR3 sequence is 13 residues long. V shed 6 bases and J shed 8 bases, with 16 bases lying between them. Germline CDR1 and CDR2: MNHEY and SVGAGI. In DNA, the CDR3 is TGTGCCAGCAGCTCCGACAGGAGGGGAGGCTACACCTTC. This translates into CASSSDRRGGYTF.

The gene calls are TRBV19 and TRBJ1-5; D might be TRBD1 (5 bases). Trimming shortened V by 3 bases and J by 6 bases, and 15 bases separated the two germline ends. Germline assignment: CDR1 LNHDA and CDR2 SQIVND (reference sequence). This CDR3 spans 15 amino acids. The DNA of the CDR3 is TGTGCCAGTAGTATCGGAAACAGGTTAGGTCAGCCCCAGCATTTT. This gives the protein CASSIGNRLGQPQHF.

The chain combines TRBV7-7 with TRBJ2-5, with 7 bases identical to TRBD2. CDR3 length: 14 residues. CDR1 is SSHAT, CDR2 FNYEAQ, per germline (reference sequence). After removal of 2 bases from V and 4 bases from J, the junction contained 4 bases not matched to a gene. CDR3 nucleotide sequence: TGTGCCAGCAGCTTAATGGGGGAGGGAGAGACCCAGTACTTC. It translates to CASSLMGEGETQYF.

DNA of the CDR3: TGTGCCACCCAGGGACTAGCGGGGGGGGAGACCCAGTACTTC. Translation gives CATQGLAGGETQYF. The chain employs TRBV10-3 and TRBJ2-5; 16 nucleotides agree with TRBD2. Losses at the gene ends were 10 bases for V and 5 bases for J; bases not matched to a gene: 4. The CDR3 is made up of 14 amino acids. The germline V gene encodes CDR1 ENHRY and CDR2 SYGVKD.

The CDR3 loop reads CASSRSGLLTYEQYF. The DNA of the CDR3 is TGTGCCAGCAGCCGCTCGGGCCTCCTTACCTACGAGCAGTACTTC. The chain employs TRBV6-5 and TRBJ2-7; no definite D call. The CDR3 extends over 15 amino acids. The germline V gene has CDR1 MNHEY and CDR2 SVGAGI. The V end lost 6 bases, the J end lost 2 bases, and 17 bases lay between the germline ends.

V is TRBV9 and J is TRBJ1-4; no clear D gene. Germline values: CDR1 SGDLS, CDR2 YYNGEE. Trimming took off 7 bases at V and 1 base at J, with 2 bases between the two ends. This CDR3 comprises 11 residues. CDR3 sequence (DNA): TGTGCCAGCGGAACTAATGAAAAACTGTTTTTT. This encodes CASGTNEKLFF.

The chain is built from TRBV6-1 and TRBJ2-3, with 9 bases lining up with TRBD1. Trimming at V came to 3 bases and at J to 2 bases, leaving 6 bases not matched to a gene. CDR1 and CDR2 (germline): MNHNS, SASEGT. The CDR3 is made up of 16 amino acids. Here the CDR3 DNA reads TGTGCCAGCAGTGAGCGGGACAGGGTTTTCACAGATACGCAGTATTTT. Translating it yields CASSERDRVFTDTQYF.

The rearrangement uses TRBV5-4 and TRBJ1-6; possible D gene TRBD1, 5 bases. The germline V gene encodes CDR1 SGHNT and CDR2 YYREEE (reference sequence). The CDR3 is 16 residues long. Trimming removed 3 bases at V and 3 bases at J, with 13 bases between. CDR3 nucleotides: TGTGCCAGCAGCTCAGAAGTAGGGGTCTATAATTCACCCCTCCACTTT. Protein sequence: CASSSEVGVYNSPLHF.